This T cell receptor (beta chain) was captured in a study of regulatory T cells in long-lasting Graves disease (dated by TCRdb to 2020 to 2023). With respect to the entire study: In the newly diagnosed Graves' disease group, patients had been taking antithyroid drugs for less than 3 months. Peripheral blood TCR sequencing and RNA sequencing compared persistent Graves' disease patients with newly diagnosed Graves' disease patients. The study took place in China and was registered as a clinical trial. A total of roughly 35 samples underwent TCR sequencing: some 13 from persistent and roughly 20 from newly diagnosed Graves' disease patients.

Trimming takes 0 bases from V and 6 bases from J, and the germline ends sit 13 bases apart. CDR1 and CDR2 are read off the germline V gene as SGHRS and YFSETQ. The CDR3 measures 15 amino acids from cysteine to phenylalanine. Just the 45-base CDR3 DNA is kept, in frame starting at base 1. The investigation overall reported the following: Compared with newly diagnosed patients, persistent Graves' disease patients had lower TCR Shannon entropy and fewer highly expanded clones, which suggests clonal expansion. Only peripheral blood was studied, because thyroid tissue, the primary lesion, was inaccessible. Only the TCR beta chain was sequenced and analyzed. The small sample size was acknowledged by the authors as a limitation that may reduce accuracy. A larger number of public clonotypes was shared among persistent patients (more than 2,500) than among newly diagnosed patients (about 990). Preferential use of TRBV28, TRBJ1-2 and TRBJ2-5 was observed in persistent disease, whereas TRBV20-1 and TRBJ2-1 were favored in newly diagnosed disease.

The table lists this clonotype with many counts. Its antigen is currently not known. No base qualities exist here, and no much larger clone lies one base off it. This specimen's time point label, per the study, means: newly diagnosed GD, antithyroid drugs for less than 3 months. RNA was extracted from PBMCs in TRIzol for both TCR sequencing and RNA sequencing. Graves' disease was diagnosed according to American Thyroid Association guidelines. Patients for the study were recruited at an endocrinology department in Xi'an, China. Each patient gave approximately 9.7 milliliters of peripheral blood, collected in an EDTA anticoagulant tube. Ficoll Paque Plus density gradient separation was used to isolate PBMCs, and no further T cell sorting was performed. An Agilent 2100 Bioanalyzer and agarose gel were used to assess RNA quality, and a NanoDrop 2000 was used to measure RNA concentration. Library preparation was by multiplex PCR. The reads were generated on an Illumina HiSeq 4000. To build TCR beta libraries, CDR3 regions were amplified by Arm-PCR using iRepertoire HTBI primers. Before sequencing, the PCR products went through gel purification. In the original analysis: Gene usage analysis of CDR3 amino acid clonotypes relied on the 60 to 65 TRBV and around 13 TRBJ segments identified across samples. COPE and FqMerger were used to merge the filtered high-quality paired reads into contigs. Contigs were aligned with BLAST to IMGT TRBV, TRBD and TRBJ reference genes, and CDR3 was defined per IMGT. Any clonotype with a frequency above 0.1% was classified as a highly expanded clone. Shannon entropy was used to measure repertoire diversity, and the Gini coefficient was used to measure V-J evenness. A clonotype was considered public if more than one individual shared it. TCRdb handled the public reads itself, with Q25 trimming in fastp and clone calling in MiXCR, and kept productive beta chains. Rows merge per CDR3 protein into single entries with the most common DNA and genes. These V and J calls are TCRdb output, not the study's own analysis. Across this sample there are roughly 380,000 distinct CDR3 sequences, with about 16% seen only once. The ten largest clones add up to roughly 20% of the sample.

The source of this sequence is a female donor with Graves disease. The specimen was peripheral blood mononuclear cells (PBMCs), collected at new diagnosis, from a patient treated with antithyroid drugs. This chain joins TRBV5-1 to TRBJ2-1; the D match is possibly TRBD1 or TRBD2, with 5 bases aligned in each. The DNA is TGCGCCAGCAGCTTGGCGAGGGACCGAACCAATGAGCAGTTCTTC. It encodes CASSLARDRTNEQFF.